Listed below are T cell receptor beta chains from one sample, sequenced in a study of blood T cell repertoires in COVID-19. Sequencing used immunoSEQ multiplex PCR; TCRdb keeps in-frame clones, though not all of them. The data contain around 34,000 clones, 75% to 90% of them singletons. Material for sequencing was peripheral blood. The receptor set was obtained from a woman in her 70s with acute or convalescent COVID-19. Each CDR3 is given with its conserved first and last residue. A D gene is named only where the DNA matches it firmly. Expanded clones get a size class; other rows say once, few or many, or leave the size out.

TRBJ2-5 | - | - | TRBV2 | TGTGCCAGCAGTGACGACTACCCCCCCGCAAGCTGGTACTTC | CASSDDYPPASWYF
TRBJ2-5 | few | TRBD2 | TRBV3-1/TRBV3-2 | TGTGCCAGCAGCTTTAGCGGGAGGGGGCAAGAGACCCAGTACTTC | CASSFSGRGQETQYF
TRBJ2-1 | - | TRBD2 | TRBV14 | TGTGCCAGCAGCCAAGCACTAGCGGGTTGGCCCGAGAACAATGAGCAGTTCTTC | CASSQALAGWPENNEQFF
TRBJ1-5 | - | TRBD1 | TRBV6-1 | TGTGCCAGCAGTGAATCGACAGGGACAATTCAGCCCCAGCATTTT | CASSESTGTIQPQHF
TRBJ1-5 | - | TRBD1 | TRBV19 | TGTGCCAGTAGCTTCAGGGGGTCGGGTCAGCCCCAGCATTTT | CASSFRGSGQPQHF
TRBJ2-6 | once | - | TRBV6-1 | TGTGCCAGCAGTGATCAGGGCCTCCGCGGCTCTGGGGCCAACGTCCTGACTTTC | CASSDQGLRGSGANVLTF
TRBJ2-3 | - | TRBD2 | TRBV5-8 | TGTGCCAGCAGCTGGGGGGGGTCCTCTAGCACAGATACGCAGTATTTT | CASSWGGSSSTDTQYF
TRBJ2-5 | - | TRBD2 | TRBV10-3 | TGTGCCATCAACCGGGAGGGCTGGGAGACCCAGTACTTC | CAINREGWETQYF
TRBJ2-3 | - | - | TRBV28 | TGTGCCAGCAGTTCCCTGAGGGTCACAGATACGCAGTATTTT | CASSSLRVTDTQYF
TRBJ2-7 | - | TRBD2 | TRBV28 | TGTGCCAGCAGTTTAGGCCTGGCGAGCGGGATTTCCGAGCAGTACTTC | CASSLGLASGISEQYF
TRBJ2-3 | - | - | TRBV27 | TGTGCCAGCCGCCCCGGGGGACTCCCAGATACGCAGTATTTT | CASRPGGLPDTQYF
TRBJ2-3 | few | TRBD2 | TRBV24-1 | TGTGCCACCAGTGATTTTGGGGCGGGAGCCACAGATACGCAGTATTTT | CATSDFGAGATDTQYF
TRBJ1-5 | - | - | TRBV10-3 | TGTGCCATCAGTGAAGCCGGCCGGGGAGAGCCCCAGCATTTT | CAISEAGRGEPQHF
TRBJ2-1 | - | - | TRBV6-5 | TGTGCCAGCAGTTTTTTAACGGGAGAGCAGTTCTTC | CASSFLTGEQFF
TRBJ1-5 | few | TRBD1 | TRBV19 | TGTGCCAGTAGTGCGGGACAGCTAGTCAATCAGCCCCAGCATTTT | CASSAGQLVNQPQHF
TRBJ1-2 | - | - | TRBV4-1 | TGCGCCAGCAGCCAAGACGTGACAGATAACTATGGCTACACCTTC | CASSQDVTDNYGYTF